The 7 T cell receptor beta chains below were found in one sample sequenced in a study of cytomegalovirus exposure and HLA in healthy donors. Primers: 60 Vbeta forward and 13 Jbeta reverse. TCRdb keeps only in-frame clones here, not all; method: immunoSEQ multiplex PCR. The sample yields approximately 150,000 clones, approximately 81% seen once. Sequencing used PBMCs. The receptors were sampled from a woman aged 25 to 39 in good health and CMV-seropositive.

This chain uses TRBV7-2 with TRBJ1-5; 9 bases align to TRBD1. Germline CDR1 reads SGHTA; CDR2 reads FQGNSA. The CDR3 length is 14 residues. Trimming cost V 4 bases and J 7 bases; bases outside gene matches: 5. In DNA, the CDR3 is TGTGCCAGCAGCTCCGACAGGGGGGTGCAGCCCCAGCATTTT. It translates to CASSSDRGVQPQHF.

The rearrangement uses TRBV11-2 and TRBJ1-6; possibly TRBD1 for D (5 bases). The length of the CDR3 is 16 residues. Per germline, CDR1 SGHAT and CDR2 FQNNGV. V was pared by 4 bases and J by 9 bases, with 19 bases between. The CDR3 is CASSSPWGERGSPLHF. CDR3 DNA sequence: TGTGCCAGCAGCTCCCCATGGGGGGAACGGGGTTCACCCCTCCACTTT.

This rearrangement joins TRBV7-8 to TRBJ2-1, with 8 positions matching TRBD1. CDR1 is SGHVS and CDR2 is FQNEAQ in the germline V gene. There are 17 residues in the CDR3. The V segment lost 3 bases and the J segment 5 bases; nucleotides outside the gene matches: 12. Written as DNA, the CDR3 is TGTGCCAGCAGCTTCGTTCGCGGACAGGGAAAAGACAATGAGCAGTTCTTC. Its protein product is CASSFVRGQGKDNEQFF.

The chain combines TRBV19 with TRBJ2-2; perhaps TRBD2 as D (7 bases). The CDR3 has 17 amino acids. The germline V gene has CDR1 LNHDA and CDR2 SQIVND (reference sequence). V dropped 5 bases and J dropped 1 base, with 17 bases sitting between them. CDR3: CASSSPRGAWNTGELFF. DNA of the CDR3: TGTGCCAGTAGTTCCCCCCGGGGGGCTTGGAACACCGGGGAGCTGTTTTTT.

V usage is TRBV19 and J usage is TRBJ2-7; 8 bases are a match to TRBD2. The CDR3 runs 14 residues. Germline CDR1 LNHDA, CDR2 SQIVND (reference sequence). The V segment lost 6 bases and the J segment 8 bases; nucleotides outside the gene matches: 12. This chain's CDR3 is CASRPGSGGRKQYF. The DNA of the CDR3 is TGTGCCAGTAGACCCGGCAGCGGGGGAAGAAAGCAGTACTTC.

This rearrangement joins TRBV19 to TRBJ1-6; tentative D call: TRBD1 (5 bases). The CDR3 has 13 residues. CDR1 and CDR2 (germline): LNHDA, SQIVND (reference sequence). With 5 bases removed from V and 5 bases from J, the gap between germline ends came to 7 bases. The DNA for the CDR3 is TGTGCCAGTAGTGTGGGGCATAATTCACCCCTCCACTTT. Its protein is CASSVGHNSPLHF.

CDR3 in amino acids: CASSQVDRSQPQHF. The CDR3 coding sequence is TGCGCCAGCAGCCAAGTCGACAGGTCTCAGCCCCAGCATTTT. This rearrangement joins TRBV4-3 to TRBJ1-5, with D possibly TRBD1 on 6 matching bases. V was shortened by 1 base and J by 6 bases, with 10 bases between the two germline ends. Germline CDR1 is LGHNA and CDR2 is YSLEER. The length of the CDR3 is 14 residues.